These T cell receptor beta chains were read from a single sample in a study of shared clonotypes between healthy human individuals. Clones were read by immunoSEQ multiplex PCR, and TCRdb kept only the in-frame ones, dropping some. Of approximately 1.4 million clones detected, 95% to 99% appear once; the ten largest clones hold around 0.47%. Sequencing was performed on naive CD4+ T cells sorted from blood. Receptors were obtained from a young man in good health. Each CDR3 is given with its conserved first and last residue. The order of the fields is V gene, clone size, J gene, D gene, CDR3 protein, CDR3 DNA. The D gene is left open where the match is weak. Only some rows state a clone size, as once, few, many or a class for expanded clones.

>TRBV5-6|-|TRBJ2-5|-
CASSLAPVGQETQYF
TGTGCCAGCAGCTTGGCTCCGGTAGGACAAGAGACCCAGTACTTC
>TRBV29-1|-|TRBJ1-4|-
CSVVPPGTGEKLFF
TGCAGCGTAGTTCCGCCGGGGACGGGTGAAAAACTGTTTTTT
>TRBV2|-|TRBJ2-1|-
CASSERQGPYNEQFF
TGTGCCAGCAGTGAGCGGCAGGGGCCCTACAATGAGCAGTTCTTC
>TRBV29-1|-|TRBJ1-3|-
CSALKRDTIYF
TGCAGCGCCTTGAAAAGAGACACCATATATTTT
>TRBV11-2|-|TRBJ2-2|-
CASSLGGHGELFF
TGTGCCAGCAGCTTAGGTGGCCACGGGGAGCTGTTTTTT
>TRBV4-3|-|TRBJ1-1|-
CASSQDLSVNTEAFF
TGCGCCAGCAGCCAAGATCTGTCCGTGAACACTGAAGCTTTCTTT
>TRBV5-8|-|TRBJ1-5|-
CASSLLVGQPQHF
TGTGCCAGCAGCTTGTTGGTAGGTCAGCCCCAGCATTTT
>TRBV30|-|TRBJ2-7|TRBD1
CAAQGTARSSYEQYF
TGTGCCGCACAGGGGACCGCGAGGAGCTCCTACGAGCAGTACTTC
>TRBV5-1|few|TRBJ2-2|TRBD1
CASSPTGGTGELFF
TGCGCCAGCAGCCCGACAGGGGGAACCGGGGAGCTGTTTTTT
>TRBV9|-|TRBJ2-1|TRBD1
CASSKRTGIYNEQFF
TGTGCCAGCAGCAAAAGGACAGGTATTTACAATGAGCAGTTCTTC
>TRBV6-5|-|TRBJ1-3|-
CATQALSGNTIYF
TGTGCCACTCAGGCACTCTCTGGAAACACCATATATTTT
>TRBV5-1|-|TRBJ1-5|TRBD1
CASSLVGGQGMDQPQHF
TGCGCCAGCAGCTTGGTGGGTGGACAGGGGATGGATCAGCCCCAGCATTTT